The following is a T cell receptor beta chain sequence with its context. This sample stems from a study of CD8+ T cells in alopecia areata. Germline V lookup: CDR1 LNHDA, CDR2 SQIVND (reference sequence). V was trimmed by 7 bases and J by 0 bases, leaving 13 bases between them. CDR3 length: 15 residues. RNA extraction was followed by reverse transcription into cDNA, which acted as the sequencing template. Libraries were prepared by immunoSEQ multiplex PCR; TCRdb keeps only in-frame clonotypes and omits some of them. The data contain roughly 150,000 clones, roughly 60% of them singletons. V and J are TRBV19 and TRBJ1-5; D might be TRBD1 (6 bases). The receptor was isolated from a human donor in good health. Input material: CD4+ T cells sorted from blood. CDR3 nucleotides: TGTGCCAGTATCACGGACAGTCTTAGCAATCAGCCCCAGCATTTT. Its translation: CASITDSLSNQPQHF.